This is a list of T cell receptor beta chains from one sample in a study of identifying expanded T cells in peripheral blood. Assay: immunoSEQ multiplex PCR; the TCRdb copy retains only in-frame clones and omits some. Of 90,000 to 100,000 clones listed, around nine tenths are singletons. The sample was blood. The receptor source for this set is a person aged 18-70 years in good health. Each CDR3 is given with its conserved first and last residue. The D gene is left open where the match is weak. A row's size may be missing; if present it is once, few, many or a size class.

D gene,J gene,V gene,clone size,CDR3 DNA,CDR3 protein
NA,TRBJ1-2,TRBV9,few,TGTGCCAGCAGCACTGGACATTTGAACTATGGCTACACCTTC,CASSTGHLNYGYTF
NA,TRBJ2-2,TRBV4-2,NA,TGTGCCAGCAGCCAGGCCGGACCGGGACAACCCGGGGGGGAGCTGTTTTTT,CASSQAGPGQPGGELFF
NA,TRBJ2-5,TRBV7-6,NA,TGTGCCAGCAGCTTAGATGCCGAAGAGACCCAGTACTTC,CASSLDAEETQYF
NA,TRBJ2-2,TRBV6-1,NA,TGTGCCAGCAGTGATTTGATGCATTGGGCTACGAGAGCCGGGGAGCTGTTTTTT,CASSDLMHWATRAGELFF
NA,TRBJ2-7,TRBV9,once,TGTGCCAGCAGCGTAGGGGACCGAACCTACGAGCAGTACTTC,CASSVGDRTYEQYF
TRBD1,TRBJ2-1,TRBV6-5,NA,TGTGCCAGCGGACAGGGGGCATGGAATGAGCAGTTCTTC,CASGQGAWNEQFF
NA,TRBJ2-3,TRBV30,NA,TGTGCCTGGATTCGTCCTGGCCGGGGGAGGTCGGGGGATACGCAGTATTTT,CAWIRPGRGRSGDTQYF
NA,TRBJ2-3,TRBV7-8,NA,TGTGCCAGCAGCGATATGCCCGCGGCGGATACGCAGTATTTT,CASSDMPAADTQYF
TRBD2,TRBJ2-5,TRBV10-3,NA,TGTGCCATCACTAGCGGGGGATCCCTAGGGGAGACCCAGTACTTC,CAITSGGSLGETQYF
TRBD1,TRBJ2-2,TRBV6-5,NA,TGTGCCAGCAGTTACTCGACAGACAGGGGGACCGGGGAGCTGTTTTTT,CASSYSTDRGTGELFF
NA,TRBJ1-4,TRBV5-1,many,TGCGCCAGCAGCTCGAGCTGGGGGGGAAATGAAAAACTGTTTTTT,CASSSSWGGNEKLFF
TRBD2,TRBJ2-1,TRBV11-3,NA,TGTGCCAGCAGCTTGCGCGCGGGAGGGCCTCTCCATGAGCAGTTCTTC,CASSLRAGGPLHEQFF
TRBD2,TRBJ2-3,TRBV25-1,NA,TGTGCCTCGGAAAGCGGGGGGGGGACAGATACGCAGTATTTT,CASESGGGTDTQYF
TRBD1,TRBJ2-2,TRBV28,NA,TGTGCCAGCAGTTCACAGGGGGCGAGCACCGGGGAGCTGTTTTTT,CASSSQGASTGELFF
NA,TRBJ2-7,TRBV5-5,NA,TGTGCCAGCGTCGACTTCAACTACGAGCAGTACTTC,CASVDFNYEQYF
TRBD2,TRBJ2-7,TRBV5-6,NA,TGTGCCAGCAGCTTTACGGGACTAGCGGGCTTCTACGAGCAGTACTTC,CASSFTGLAGFYEQYF
NA,TRBJ2-7,TRBV6-5,NA,TGTGCCAGCAGTTACGGTAGGGGCCTCGAGCAGTACTTC,CASSYGRGLEQYF
NA,TRBJ2-7,TRBV19,NA,TGTGCCAGTAGCAACGGACAAGAAACCTACGAGCAGTACTTC,CASSNGQETYEQYF
NA,TRBJ1-6,TRBV10-1,NA,TGCGCCAGCAGTGCAGGGAATAATTCACCCCTCCACTTT,CASSAGNNSPLHF
TRBD1,TRBJ1-6,TRBV30,NA,TGTGCCTGGAAAGTCCAGGGGGGTTCACCCCTCCACTTT,CAWKVQGGSPLHF
NA,TRBJ2-2,TRBV7-9,NA,TGTGCCAGCAGCCACAACAGGGCCACCGGGGAGCTGTTTTTT,CASSHNRATGELFF
TRBD1,TRBJ1-1,TRBV9,NA,TGTGCCAGCAGCGTAGTAAGGGGGCTGAGCACTGAAGCTTTCTTT,CASSVVRGLSTEAFF
NA,TRBJ1-1,TRBV28,NA,TGTGCCAGCAGTTTGCTACAGGTGAGCACTGAAGCTTTCTTT,CASSLLQVSTEAFF
NA,TRBJ2-3,TRBV30,once,TGTGCCTGGAGTCCTCCCAGGGGGGCTGAAGATACGCAGTATTTT,CAWSPPRGAEDTQYF
NA,TRBJ1-1,TRBV4-2,NA,TGTGCCAGCAGCCAAGTGTGGAGGGGCCGCGATAGTGAAGCTTTCTTT,CASSQVWRGRDSEAFF
NA,TRBJ2-1,TRBV5-4,once,TGTGCCAGCAGCACGGACTCCAATGAGCAGTTCTTC,CASSTDSNEQFF
NA,TRBJ1-1,TRBV19,once,TGTGCCAGTAGCCGAACGGAGGCCACCTCGAACACTGAAGCTTTCTTT,CASSRTEATSNTEAFF
TRBD1,TRBJ1-5,TRBV15,NA,TGTGCCACCAGCAGCGACAGGGCCGGTTGGAATCAGCCCCAGCATTTT,CATSSDRAGWNQPQHF
NA,TRBJ1-1,TRBV9,NA,TGTGCCAGCAGCGTCGACCCCCGGGGGGCTGAAGCTTTCTTT,CASSVDPRGAEAFF
NA,TRBJ1-4,TRBV30,NA,TGTGCCTGGACCGCGGGGGGGCAGGTTGAAAAACTGTTTTTT,CAWTAGGQVEKLFF
TRBD2,TRBJ2-1,TRBV2,NA,TGTGCCAGCAGTGAATTTAGCGGGAGGGCCCTCAATGAGCAGTTCTTC,CASSEFSGRALNEQFF
NA,TRBJ1-3,TRBV30,NA,TGTGCCTGGAGTCGGACCCCCAGCTCTAACACCATATATTTT,CAWSRTPSSNTIYF
NA,TRBJ2-2,TRBV7-2,NA,TGTGCCAGCAGTCAAGGGGTGGACACCGGGGAGCTGTTTTTT,CASSQGVDTGELFF
TRBD2,TRBJ2-7,TRBV6-1,NA,TGTGCCAGCAGTGAAGATAGCGGGGGGGCCTACGAGCAGTACTTC,CASSEDSGGAYEQYF
TRBD1,TRBJ2-6,TRBV29-1,NA,TGCAGCGTTCGACAGGGGACTGGGGCCAACGTCCTGACTTTC,CSVRQGTGANVLTF
NA,TRBJ2-5,TRBV30,NA,TGTGCCTGGAGTGTACGCCGGACCCAGTACTTC,CAWSVRRTQYF
NA,TRBJ2-1,TRBV6-6,NA,TGTGCCAGCAGTTACAGGGAAGGGAATGAGCAGTTCTTC,CASSYREGNEQFF
TRBD1,TRBJ2-7,TRBV5-1,NA,TGCGCCAGCAGCTCCGTAGGGACAGGCACCCACGAGCAGTACTTC,CASSSVGTGTHEQYF
NA,TRBJ2-7,TRBV28,NA,TGTGCCAGCAGTTTTCGGCAGGCCTACGAGCAGTACTTC,CASSFRQAYEQYF
NA,TRBJ1-4,TRBV2,NA,TGTGCCACCAAGGGGGTATCTAATGAAAAACTGTTTTTT,CATKGVSNEKLFF
NA,TRBJ2-7,TRBV27,NA,TGTGCCAGCAGTAAGGGGTCCCCCCTCCTCTCCTTC,CASSKGSPLLSF
TRBD1,TRBJ1-5,TRBV27,NA,TGTGCCAGCTCCCTAGGGAGGGGGCAGATTCAGCCCCAGCATTTT,CASSLGRGQIQPQHF
NA,TRBJ1-2,TRBV4-3,once,TGCGCCAGCAGCCAAGATGAAGGGGCCCTACGTCAAATGAACTATGGCTACACCTTC,CASSQDEGALRQMNYGYTF
NA,TRBJ2-7,TRBV6-5,NA,TGTGCCAGCAGTCCCCCGGACGGCTACGAGCAGTACTTC,CASSPPDGYEQYF
TRBD1,TRBJ1-6,TRBV7-8,NA,TGTGCCAGCAGCTCAAAGCCGACAGGGCCTGGGGGGGGGTCGTTCTATAATTCACCCCTCCACTTT,CASSSKPTGPGGGSFYNSPLHF
NA,TRBJ1-4,TRBV28,NA,TGTGCCAGCAGTTTATGGGGGGCAGGGCGTGAAAAACTGTTTTTT,CASSLWGAGREKLFF
NA,TRBJ1-1,TRBV28,few,TGTGCGGTACAACGGGGCACTGAAGCTTTCTTT,CAVQRGTEAFF
TRBD1,TRBJ1-3,TRBV11-2,once,TGTGCCAGCAGCCTCCAGGGGGGGGTTGGAAACACCATATATTTT,CASSLQGGVGNTIYF
TRBD1,TRBJ2-1,TRBV19,NA,TGTGCCAGTAGTAGACCACCGGGACAGGCGACGGATGAGCAGTTCTTC,CASSRPPGQATDEQFF
NA,TRBJ1-5,TRBV28,NA,TGTGCCAGCAGTTTGGGGGGTGTCGCGGAGGGCAATCAGCCCCAGCATTTT,CASSLGGVAEGNQPQHF
NA,TRBJ1-1,TRBV4-2,NA,TGTGCCAGCAGCCGACAGGCGAACACTGAAGCTTTCTTT,CASSRQANTEAFF
TRBD2,TRBJ2-1,TRBV5-1,NA,TGCGCCAGCAGCTTGCCTAGCGGGGGACACAATGAGCAGTTCTTC,CASSLPSGGHNEQFF
NA,TRBJ2-2,TRBV11-2,NA,TGTGCCAGCAGCTGGACAGCCTCGAACACCGGGGAGCTGTTTTTT,CASSWTASNTGELFF
NA,TRBJ2-3,TRBV13,once,TGTGCCAGCAGCTTTTCTAGCACAAGCACAGATACGCAGTATTTT,CASSFSSTSTDTQYF
TRBD1,TRBJ1-1,TRBV19,NA,TGTGCCAGTAGCTCCTGGGTCGCAGGGGGCACCACTGAAGCTTTCTTT,CASSSWVAGGTTEAFF
TRBD2,TRBJ2-3,TRBV9,NA,TGTGCCAGCGCCATAGCGGGGATCACAGATACGCAGTATTTT,CASAIAGITDTQYF
NA,TRBJ1-6,TRBV7-6,NA,TGTGCCAGCAGCTTAGATGTGGGGTCCAATTCACCCCTCCACTTT,CASSLDVGSNSPLHF